This T cell receptor (beta chain) was documented in a study of follicular helper T cells after annual influenza vaccination. Study context: Across the 2013-2014, 2014-2015 and 2015-2016 vaccination seasons, some subjects were resampled. General study findings and limits: Day 7 ICOS+CD38+ clones were most often found later in ICOS-CD38- cTfh cells. Productive TCRB sequences came from only about 10-23% of cells.

The time point was: 2014-2015 season, pre-vaccination. Cells are cTfh (non-naive CD4+CXCR5+PD-1+), split by ICOS and CD38 into double-positive or double-negative. Per germline, CDR1 ENHRY and CDR2 SYGVKD. Trimming took 6 bases from V and 1 from J, leaving 9 bases between them. The CDR3 extends over 13 amino acids. As concerns this clone: Antigen: not known.

Sequencing was performed with immunoSEQ multiplex PCR; in TCRdb, only in-frame clones are kept and a portion is missing. The sample shows thousands of clones, around four fifths of them seen only once. The chain joins TRBV10-3 to TRBJ1-1; D is undetermined. The receptor was derived from an adult who received the influenza vaccine. The source material was CXCR5+ CD38- circulating T follicular helper cells from blood, sampled on the day of influenza vaccination. Subset specified: circulating Tfh, non-naive CD4+CXCR5+PD-1+ (ICOS+CD38+ or ICOS-CD38-). Here the CDR3 DNA reads TGTGCCATCAGGTTAGCAGCGAACACTGAAGCTTTCTTT. Protein: CAIRLAANTEAFF.